This entry lists 8 T cell receptor beta chains sequenced from one sample in a study of spatial heterogeneity in lung cancer. The time point is: blood at routine non-recurrence follow-up after resection. Unsorted whole RNA of tumor, nontumor lung or frozen PBMC was sequenced. TCRdb passed the 5' RACE reads through MiXCR, listing each CDR3 protein once. Among about 26,000 distinct CDR3 sequences listed, around 5.8% were seen once. The sequencing used PBMCs, collected at follow-up. All receptors come from a male donor with early-stage non-small cell lung cancer.

This clonotype was seen many times. The rearrangement joins TRBV20-1 to TRBJ1-4; D perhaps matches TRBD1 (5 bases). CDR3 size: 16 residues. Looked up from germline, CDR1 is DFQATT and CDR2 is SNEGSKA (reference sequence). Trimming stripped 3 bases from V and 0 bases from J, with 14 bases between. DNA for the CDR3: TGCAGTGCTAGGGCAGGGAATCCTGCAACTAATGAAAAACTGTTTTTT. Its translation is CSARAGNPATNEKLFF.

The sample holds many counts of this clonotype. The chain recombines TRBV5-1 with TRBJ2-1; TRBD1 matches at 11 bases. The CDR3 has 16 amino acids. Trimming took 4 bases from V and 6 from J; bases not matched to a gene: 9. Germline V gene lookup returns CDR1 SGHRS and CDR2 YFSETQ. CDR3 DNA sequence: TGCGCCAGCAGCAGGACAGGGGGCGAAACTCGCAATGAGCAGTTCTTC. Translation gives CASSRTGGETRNEQFF.

This clonotype has a single count. The chain is built from TRBV6-2 or TRBV6-3 and TRBJ2-3; D is uncertain. From germline, CDR1 is MNHEY and CDR2 SVGEGT. V lost 7 bases to trimming and J lost 4 bases, with 15 bases between them. The CDR3 length is 14 residues. CDR3: CASIIGRSADTQYF. As DNA, the CDR3 is TGTGCCAGCATCATCGGGCGAAGTGCAGATACGCAGTATTTT.

V and J are TRBV2 and TRBJ2-3, with TRBD2 identical over 9 bases. The CDR3 loop spans 14 amino acids. The germline gives CDR1 SNHLY, CDR2 FYNNEI. With 5 bases clipped from V and 4 bases from J, the junction kept 4 bases outside the gene matches. As DNA, the CDR3 is TGTGCCAGCAGTCCGGGACTAGCTTCAGATACGCAGTATTTT. Its protein is CASSPGLASDTQYF.

The V gene is TRBV11-3, the J gene TRBJ1-2; TRBD1 is a possible D gene (6 bases). CDR3 length equals 12 residues. CDR1 is SGHNT, CDR2 YENEEA, per germline. With 5 bases removed from V and 3 bases from J, the gap between germline ends came to 7 bases. DNA of the CDR3: TGTGCCAGCAGCCGACAGGACTATGGCTACACCTTC. This encodes CASSRQDYGYTF.

This clonotype was detected ten times or more. The rearrangement uses TRBV12-3 or TRBV12-4 and TRBJ2-7; D gene unclear. V was pared by 8 bases and J by 2 bases, with 4 bases between. The CDR3 covers 10 residues. DNA for the CDR3: TGTGCCAGCGCGACCTACGAGCAGTACGTC. Protein sequence: CASATYEQYV.

This clonotype turned up a few times. The chain uses TRBV6-1 and TRBJ2-4, with D tentatively TRBD2 (5 bases). The CDR3 runs to 15 residues. Germline CDR1 is MNHNS and CDR2 is SASEGT. The ends were cut back, 6 bases at V and 1 base at J, with 13 bases in the middle. The CDR3 spells CASRRPSGAKNIQYF. CDR3 bases: TGTGCCAGCAGAAGGCCCTCGGGGGCCAAAAACATTCAGTACTTC.

This clonotype was seen repeatedly, ten times or more. The gene calls are TRBV6-2 or TRBV6-3 and TRBJ1-5; 7 nucleotides agree with TRBD1. The junction had 14 bases not matched to a gene; V was cut back by 6 bases and J by 3 bases. The CDR3 is 17 residues long. Per the germline V gene, CDR1 is MNHEY and CDR2 is SVGEGT. The DNA of the CDR3 is TGTGCCAGCAGCAACAATCTTGCGGACAGGCACAATCAGCCCCAGCATTTT. It codes for CASSNNLADRHNQPQHF.